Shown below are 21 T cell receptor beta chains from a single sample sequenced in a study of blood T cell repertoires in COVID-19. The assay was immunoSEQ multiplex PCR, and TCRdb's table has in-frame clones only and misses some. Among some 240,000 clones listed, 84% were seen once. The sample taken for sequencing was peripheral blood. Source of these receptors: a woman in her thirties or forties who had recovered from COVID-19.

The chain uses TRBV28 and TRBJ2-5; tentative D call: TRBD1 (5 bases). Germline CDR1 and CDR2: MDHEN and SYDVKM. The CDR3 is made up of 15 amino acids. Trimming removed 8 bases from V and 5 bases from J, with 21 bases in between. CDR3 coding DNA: TGTGCCAGCGAGCCATTGGGCAGGGTGCGGGAGACCCAGTACTTC. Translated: CASEPLGRVRETQYF.

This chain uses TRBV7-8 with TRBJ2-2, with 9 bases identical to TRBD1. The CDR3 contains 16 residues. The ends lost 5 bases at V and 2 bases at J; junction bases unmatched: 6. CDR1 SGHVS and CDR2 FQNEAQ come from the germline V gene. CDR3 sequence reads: CASSPHRGRNTGELFF. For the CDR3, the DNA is TGTGCCAGCAGCCCCCACAGGGGGCGAAACACCGGGGAGCTGTTTTTT.

The CDR3 DNA follows: TGTGCCATCAAGGATTCCGGGGACAGGGTTCCCTACGAGCAGTACTTC. Protein sequence: CAIKDSGDRVPYEQYF. V gene TRBV10-3 combines with J gene TRBJ2-7; TRBD1 agrees at 9 bases. Losses at the gene ends were 7 bases for V and 2 bases for J; bases not matched to a gene: 12. CDR3 size: 16 residues. CDR1 ENHRY and CDR2 SYGVKD come from the germline V gene.

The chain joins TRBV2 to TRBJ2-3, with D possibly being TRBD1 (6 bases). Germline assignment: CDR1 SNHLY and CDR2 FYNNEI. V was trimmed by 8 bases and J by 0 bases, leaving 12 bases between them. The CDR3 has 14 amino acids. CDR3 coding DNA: TGTGCCAGCGGGGACATTTCCAGCACAGATACGCAGTATTTT. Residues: CASGDISSTDTQYF.

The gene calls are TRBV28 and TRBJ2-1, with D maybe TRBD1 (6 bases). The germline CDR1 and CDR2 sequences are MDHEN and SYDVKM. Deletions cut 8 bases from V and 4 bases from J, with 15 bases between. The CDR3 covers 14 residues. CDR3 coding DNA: TGTGCCAGCGGGGGAGACAGGAAATACAATGAGCAGTTCTTC. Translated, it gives CASGGDRKYNEQFF. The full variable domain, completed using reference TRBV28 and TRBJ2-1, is DVKVTQSSRYLVKRTGEKVFLECVQDMDHENMFWYRQDPGLGLRLIYFSYDVKMKEKGDIPEGYSVSREKKERFSLILESASTNQTSMYLCASGGDRKYNEQFFGPGTRLTVL.

The CDR3 protein is CAWGRAVGAGYTF. CDR3 DNA: TGTGCCTGGGGCAGAGCCGTGGGGGCTGGCTACACCTTC. J is TRBJ1-2 and V is TRBV30, with a tentative D call TRBD1 (6 bases). Looked up from germline, CDR1 is GTSNPN and CDR2 is SVGIG (reference sequence). Trimming left V 5 bases short and J 7 bases short, with 17 bases between. CDR3 length equals 13 residues.

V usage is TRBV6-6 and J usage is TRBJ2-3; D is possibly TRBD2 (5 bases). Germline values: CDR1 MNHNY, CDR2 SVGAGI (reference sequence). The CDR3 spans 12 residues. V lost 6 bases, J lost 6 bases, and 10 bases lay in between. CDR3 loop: CASRIASDTQYF. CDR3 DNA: TGTGCCAGCAGAATAGCGTCCGATACGCAGTATTTT.

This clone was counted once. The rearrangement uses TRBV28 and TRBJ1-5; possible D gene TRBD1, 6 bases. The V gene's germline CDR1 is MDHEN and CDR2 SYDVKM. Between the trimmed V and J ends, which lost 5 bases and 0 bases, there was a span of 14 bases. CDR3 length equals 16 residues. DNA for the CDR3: TGTGCCAGCAGTCTTAGGACAGCAAATAGCAATCAGCCCCAGCATTTT. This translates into CASSLRTANSNQPQHF. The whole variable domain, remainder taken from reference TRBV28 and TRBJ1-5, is DVKVTQSSRYLVKRTGEKVFLECVQDMDHENMFWYRQDPGLGLRLIYFSYDVKMKEKGDIPEGYSVSREKKERFSLILESASTNQTSMYLCASSLRTANSNQPQHFGDGTRLSIL.

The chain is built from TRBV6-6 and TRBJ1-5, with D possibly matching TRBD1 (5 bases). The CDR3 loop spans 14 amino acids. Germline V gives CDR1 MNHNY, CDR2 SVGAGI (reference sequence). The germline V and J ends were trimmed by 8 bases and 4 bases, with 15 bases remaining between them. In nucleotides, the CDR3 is TGTGCCAGCCGCGGGCCAGGGAGGAATCAGCCCCAGCATTTT. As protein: CASRGPGRNQPQHF.

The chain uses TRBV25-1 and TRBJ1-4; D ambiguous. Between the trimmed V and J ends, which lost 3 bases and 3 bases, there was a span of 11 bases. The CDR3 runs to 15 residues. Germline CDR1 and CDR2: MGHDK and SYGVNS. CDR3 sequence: CASSDPTTSNEKLFF. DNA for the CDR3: TGTGCCAGCAGTGACCCCACAACCTCTAATGAAAAACTGTTTTTT.

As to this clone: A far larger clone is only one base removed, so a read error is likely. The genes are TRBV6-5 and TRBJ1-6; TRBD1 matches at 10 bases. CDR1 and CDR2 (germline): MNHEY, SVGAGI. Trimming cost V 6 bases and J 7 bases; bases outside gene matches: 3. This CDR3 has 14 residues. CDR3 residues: CASSPGQGNSPLHF. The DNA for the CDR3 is TGTGCCAGCAGCCCGGGACAGGGGAATTCACCCCTCCACTTT.

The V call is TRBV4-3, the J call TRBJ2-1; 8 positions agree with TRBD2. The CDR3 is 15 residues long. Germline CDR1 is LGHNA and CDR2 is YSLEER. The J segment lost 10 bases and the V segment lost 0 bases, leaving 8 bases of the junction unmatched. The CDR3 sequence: CASSQDGGASKEQFF. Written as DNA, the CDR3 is TGCGCCAGCAGCCAAGACGGGGGGGCCTCTAAGGAGCAGTTCTTC.

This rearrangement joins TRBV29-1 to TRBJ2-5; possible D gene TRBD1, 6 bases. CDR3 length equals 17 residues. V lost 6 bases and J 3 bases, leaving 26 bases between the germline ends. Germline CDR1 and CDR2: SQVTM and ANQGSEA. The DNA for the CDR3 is TGCAGCGTACTACAGAAGACAGGAGTAAGAGTAAAAGAGACCCAGTACTTC. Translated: CSVLQKTGVRVKETQYF.

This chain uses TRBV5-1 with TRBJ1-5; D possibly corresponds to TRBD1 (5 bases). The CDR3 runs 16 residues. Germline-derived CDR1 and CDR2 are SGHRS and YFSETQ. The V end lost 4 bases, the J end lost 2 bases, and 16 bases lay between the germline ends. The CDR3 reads CASSTDGRGGNQPQHF. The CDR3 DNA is TGCGCCAGCAGCACAGACGGGAGGGGAGGCAATCAGCCCCAGCATTTT.

The CDR3 region is CASSKQGPDEKLFF. The CDR3 DNA reads TGTGCCAGCTCAAAACAGGGCCCCGATGAAAAACTGTTTTTT. The chain joins TRBV18 to TRBJ1-4; a possible D gene is TRBD1 (6 bases). This CDR3 comprises 14 residues. CDR1 and CDR2 (germline): KGHSH, LQKENI. V dropped 5 bases and J dropped 6 bases, with 13 bases sitting between them. Supplemented by reference TRBV18 and TRBJ1-4, the full variable domain reads NAGVMQNPRHLVRRRGQEARLRCSPMKGHSHVYWYRQLPEEGLKFMVYLQKENIIDESGMPKERFSAEFPKEGPSILRIQQVVRGDSAAYFCASSKQGPDEKLFFGSGTQLSVL.

The CDR3 coding sequence is TGTGCCAGCAGCTCTAGCTTGATGGAGACCCAGTACTTC. This encodes CASSSSLMETQYF. V gene TRBV5-6 combines with J gene TRBJ2-5; D is perhaps TRBD2 (5 bases). This CDR3 is built from 13 residues. V lost 3 bases and J lost 5, with 11 bases in between. Germline CDR1 SGHDT, CDR2 YYEEEE.

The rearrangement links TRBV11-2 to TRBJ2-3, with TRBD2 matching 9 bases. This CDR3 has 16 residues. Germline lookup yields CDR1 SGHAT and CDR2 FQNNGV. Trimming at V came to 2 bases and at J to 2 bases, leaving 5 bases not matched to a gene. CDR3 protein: CASSLLAGYLTDTQYF. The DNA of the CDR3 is TGTGCCAGCAGCTTACTAGCGGGGTATCTCACAGATACGCAGTATTTT.

The CDR3 sequence: CASSLISERREQFF. As DNA, the CDR3 is TGTGCCAGCAGTTTAATTTCGGAGCGACGGGAGCAGTTCTTC. The chain is built from TRBV28 and TRBJ2-1; no definite D call. Germline V gives CDR1 MDHEN, CDR2 SYDVKM. Trimming removed 2 bases from V and 10 bases from J, with 15 bases in between. The length of the CDR3 is 14 residues.

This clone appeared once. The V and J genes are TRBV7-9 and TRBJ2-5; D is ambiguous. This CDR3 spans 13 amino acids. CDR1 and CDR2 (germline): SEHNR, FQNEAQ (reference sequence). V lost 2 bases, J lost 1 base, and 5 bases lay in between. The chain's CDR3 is CASSLWAQETQYF. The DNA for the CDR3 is TGTGCCAGCAGCTTATGGGCCCAAGAGACCCAGTACTTC.

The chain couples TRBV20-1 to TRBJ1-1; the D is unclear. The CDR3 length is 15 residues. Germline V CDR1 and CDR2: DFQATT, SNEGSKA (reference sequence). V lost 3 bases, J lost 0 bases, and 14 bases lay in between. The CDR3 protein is CSASMRDGVNTEAFF. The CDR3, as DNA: TGCAGTGCTAGTATGAGGGATGGGGTGAACACTGAAGCTTTCTTT.

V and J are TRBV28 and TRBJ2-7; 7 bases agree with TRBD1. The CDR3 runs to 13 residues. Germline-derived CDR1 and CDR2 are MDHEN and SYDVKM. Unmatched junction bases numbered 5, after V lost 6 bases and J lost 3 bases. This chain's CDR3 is CASSRTGSYEQYF. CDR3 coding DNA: TGTGCCAGCAGCCGGACAGGCAGCTACGAGCAGTACTTC.